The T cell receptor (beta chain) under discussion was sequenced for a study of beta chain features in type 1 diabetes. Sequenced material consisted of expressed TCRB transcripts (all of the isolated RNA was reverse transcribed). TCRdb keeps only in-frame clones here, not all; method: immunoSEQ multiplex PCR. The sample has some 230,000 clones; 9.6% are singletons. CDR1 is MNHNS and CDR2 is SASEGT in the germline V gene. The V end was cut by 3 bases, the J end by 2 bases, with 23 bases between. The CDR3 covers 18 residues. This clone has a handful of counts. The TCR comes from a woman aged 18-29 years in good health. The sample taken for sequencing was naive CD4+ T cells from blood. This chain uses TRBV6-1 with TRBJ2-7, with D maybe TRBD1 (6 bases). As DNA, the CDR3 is TGTGCCAGCAGTGATAGGGGGTGGGCGCAGGTTCCGGCCTACGAGCAGTACTTC. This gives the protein CASSDRGWAQVPAYEQYF.